This is a list of T cell receptor beta chains from one sample in a study of neoadjuvant nivolumab and ipilimumab in lung cancer. Profiling relied on immunoSEQ multiplex PCR, and the TCRdb table lists in-frame clones only, not all of them. The sample gives tens of thousands of clones, more than 70% of which show up once; roughly 6% is in the top ten. This sample comprised peripheral blood, obtained before neoadjuvant nivolumab, alone or with ipilimumab. These receptors were taken from an adult with non-small cell lung cancer. Both conserved end residues are trimmed from each CDR3. The order of the fields is V gene, J gene, CDR3 protein.

TRBV5-1	TRBJ2-1	ASSLDGGAGNEQF
TRBV5-4	TRBJ2-2	ASSLEMGIGELF
TRBV2	TRBJ1-6	ASSETGGLDSPLH
TRBV6-5	TRBJ1-3	ASSYDGFRGNTIY
TRBV9	TRBJ2-5	ASSVSGYQETQY
TRBV29-1	TRBJ2-2	SVGGQGNTGELF
TRBV5-1	TRBJ1-2	ASSLADRTYGYT
TRBV9	TRBJ2-1	ASSVQPGAYNEQF
TRBV28	TRBJ1-2	ASSTPGGLDT
TRBV4-1	TRBJ2-2	ASSQAQQHSTGELF
TRBV18	TRBJ2-4	ASSPRQGPKNIQY
TRBV7-9	TRBJ2-7	ASSFPGQGPYEQY
TRBV28	TRBJ1-6	ASSPSGGSFNSPLH
TRBV5-1	TRBJ2-2	ASSLSGGRDTGELF
TRBV5-4	TRBJ1-2	ASSLRPTGGGGGYT
TRBV2	TRBJ2-3	ASRFLNTQY
TRBV4-1	TRBJ2-1	ASSPPLAGGYNEQF
TRBV7-2	TRBJ1-3	ASSLDVSPGNTIY
TRBV10-3	TRBJ2-7	ATTPTDTPYEQY
TRBV11-3	TRBJ1-1	ASSLGSRNTEAF
TRBV19	TRBJ1-4	ASSLGYEKLF
TRBV2	TRBJ1-5	ASSVGGNQPQH
TRBV7-2	TRBJ2-1	ASSLAGRGRYNEQF
TRBV21-1	TRBJ2-7	ASLDIRSYEQY
TRBV6-5	TRBJ1-4	ASRRDLTGVEKLF
TRBV7-2	TRBJ2-2	ASSLQGVPGELF
TRBV5-5	TRBJ1-1	ASSSIDRRGGNTEAF
TRBV27	TRBJ1-1	ASSWDSNTEAF
TRBV2	TRBJ1-5	ASSDGVSRNQPQH
TRBV6-1	TRBJ2-7	ASSERLGQGSAIYEQY
TRBV19	TRBJ2-5	ASSWGLQETQY
TRBV5-4	TRBJ1-1	ASSHPDRERAF
TRBV29-1	TRBJ2-7	SVDKGGGASEQY
TRBV5-1	TRBJ2-3	ASSFRGSFGEDTQY
TRBV6-1	TRBJ2-1	ASKGQGSYNEQF
TRBV4-2	TRBJ1-5	ASSQDQGGGQPQH
TRBV2	TRBJ1-5	ASSVFPRAGGHQPQH
TRBV14	TRBJ2-1	ASSSHKRGGGNEQF
TRBV7-2	TRBJ2-7	ASRSGLARGNEQY
TRBV28	TRBJ1-1	ASSSPPLPPEAF
TRBV11-2	TRBJ2-3	ASSLSLAGNTDTQY
TRBV2	TRBJ1-2	ASSEGGYT
TRBV4-1	TRBJ1-4	ASSQSPGAGIEKLF
TRBV27	TRBJ1-6	ASSLRQSNSPLH
TRBV7-2	TRBJ1-5	ASSLLGTGYVVQPQH
TRBV18	TRBJ2-4	ASSLDRGPPKNIQY
TRBV19	TRBJ1-4	ASVGGFGEKLF
TRBV5-1	TRBJ1-1	ASSLTDGVEAF
TRBV7-2	TRBJ1-5	ASSPRGGPYSNQPQH
TRBV15	TRBJ1-1	ATSRQNTEAF
TRBV25-1	TRBJ1-6	ASSDLDRDNSPLH
TRBV19	TRBJ1-4	ASNPGPAEKLF
TRBV6-5	TRBJ1-1	ASSYGSRGEAF
TRBV28	TRBJ1-5	ATTAGTGLNQPQH
TRBV12-5	TRBJ2-1	ASGLEVGGSYNEQF